This paragraph reports one TCR beta chain. Assay: immunoSEQ multiplex PCR; the TCRdb copy retains only in-frame clones and omits some. Among about 59,000 clones listed, roughly 90% were seen once. Germline CDR1 WNHNN, CDR2 SYGVQD (reference sequence). V lost 3 bases to trimming and J lost 7 bases, with 12 bases between them. The CDR3 covers 13 residues. This sample was included in a study of control samples from healthy donors and cancer patients. This rearrangement joins TRBV10-1 to TRBJ1-1, with D possibly TRBD1 on 5 matching bases. The TCR originated in a man in his forties or fifties with colorectal cancer. Sequenced sample: PBMCs. DNA for the CDR3: TGCGCCAGCAGTGACGGGGGAAGGGTTGAAGCTTTCTTT. Translating gives CASSDGGRVEAFF.